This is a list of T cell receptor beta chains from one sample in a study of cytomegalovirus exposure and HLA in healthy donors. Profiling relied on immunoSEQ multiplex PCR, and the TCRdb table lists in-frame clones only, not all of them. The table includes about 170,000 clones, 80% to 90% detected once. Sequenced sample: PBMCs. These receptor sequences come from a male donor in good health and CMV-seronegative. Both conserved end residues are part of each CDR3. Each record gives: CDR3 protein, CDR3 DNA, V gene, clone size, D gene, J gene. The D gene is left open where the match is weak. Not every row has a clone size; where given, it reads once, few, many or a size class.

CDR3aa: CASSQGEGAGNTIYF
CDR3nt: TGCGCCAGCAGCCAAGGGGAGGGGGCTGGAAACACCATATATTTT
v_gene: TRBV4-1
abundance: .
d_gene: .
j_gene: TRBJ1-3

CDR3aa: CASSQENNRGQSGANVLTF
CDR3nt: TGCGCCAGCAGCCAAGAGAACAACAGGGGGCAGTCTGGGGCCAACGTCCTGACTTTC
v_gene: TRBV4-1
abundance: .
d_gene: TRBD1
j_gene: TRBJ2-6

CDR3aa: CASSPWTGENEKLFF
CDR3nt: TGTGCCAGCTCACCTTGGACAGGGGAGAATGAAAAACTGTTTTTT
v_gene: TRBV18
abundance: .
d_gene: TRBD1
j_gene: TRBJ1-4

CDR3aa: CATSRTNQGGSSYEQYF
CDR3nt: TGTGCCACCAGCAGAACCAACCAGGGGGGCAGCTCCTACGAGCAGTACTTC
v_gene: TRBV15
abundance: .
d_gene: .
j_gene: TRBJ2-7

CDR3aa: CASSRAGTDTQYF
CDR3nt: TGTGCCAGCAGTCGTGCCGGGACAGATACGCAGTATTTT
v_gene: TRBV6-1
abundance: .
d_gene: .
j_gene: TRBJ2-3

CDR3aa: CASSVTTGVGEAFF
CDR3nt: TGCGCCAGCAGCGTCACGACAGGGGTTGGTGAAGCTTTCTTT
v_gene: TRBV5-1
abundance: few
d_gene: TRBD1
j_gene: TRBJ1-1

CDR3aa: CASSQEPPAAETQYF
CDR3nt: TGCGCCAGCAGCCAAGAGCCCCCAGCGGCGGAGACCCAGTACTTC
v_gene: TRBV4-1
abundance: .
d_gene: .
j_gene: TRBJ2-5

CDR3aa: CSVAGGSGYGYTF
CDR3nt: TGCAGCGTTGCGGGAGGGAGCGGCTATGGCTACACCTTC
v_gene: TRBV29-1
abundance: .
d_gene: .
j_gene: TRBJ1-2

CDR3aa: CASSSLPEGTGVTEAFF
CDR3nt: TGCGCCAGCAGCTCGCTCCCCGAGGGGACAGGGGTTACTGAAGCTTTCTTT
v_gene: TRBV5-1
abundance: few
d_gene: TRBD1
j_gene: TRBJ1-1

CDR3aa: CASIPSFGDRGSLSGNTIYF
CDR3nt: TGTGCCAGCATTCCTAGTTTCGGGGACAGGGGTTCCCTCTCTGGAAACACCATATATTTT
v_gene: TRBV28
abundance: .
d_gene: TRBD1
j_gene: TRBJ1-3

CDR3aa: CASRGEGAWDGYTF
CDR3nt: TGTGCCAGCAGGGGAGAGGGGGCCTGGGATGGCTACACCTTC
v_gene: TRBV6-7
abundance: .
d_gene: TRBD1
j_gene: TRBJ1-2

CDR3aa: CASSDWGTRRHNEQFF
CDR3nt: TGTGCCAGCAGTGACTGGGGGACTCGTAGGCACAATGAGCAGTTCTTC
v_gene: TRBV6-4
abundance: .
d_gene: .
j_gene: TRBJ2-1

CDR3aa: CASSLMTGGSQETQYF
CDR3nt: TGTGCCAGCAGCTTGATGACAGGGGGCTCACAAGAGACCCAGTACTTC
v_gene: TRBV5-6
abundance: .
d_gene: TRBD1
j_gene: TRBJ2-5

CDR3aa: CASSLATGGPGEKLFF
CDR3nt: TGCGCCAGCAGCCTAGCAACCGGGGGGCCCGGGGAAAAACTGTTTTTT
v_gene: TRBV5-1
abundance: .
d_gene: .
j_gene: TRBJ1-4

CDR3aa: CASSQDLPGGGTDTQYF
CDR3nt: TGTGCCAGCAGCCAGGACCTCCCGGGGGGCGGCACAGATACGCAGTATTTT
v_gene: TRBV4-2
abundance: .
d_gene: .
j_gene: TRBJ2-3

CDR3aa: CASKTGLASTGELFF
CDR3nt: TGTGCCTCGAAAACGGGACTAGCTTCCACCGGGGAGCTGTTTTTT
v_gene: TRBV30
abundance: .
d_gene: TRBD2
j_gene: TRBJ2-2

CDR3aa: CASSPLEGFQKETQYF
CDR3nt: TGTGCCAGCAGCCCTCTGGAGGGGTTCCAAAAAGAGACCCAGTACTTC
v_gene: TRBV5-6
abundance: once
d_gene: .
j_gene: TRBJ2-5

CDR3aa: CSVRPGTKPYEQYF
CDR3nt: TGCAGCGTGAGACCCGGGACAAAACCCTACGAGCAGTACTTC
v_gene: TRBV29-1
abundance: .
d_gene: .
j_gene: TRBJ2-7

CDR3aa: CASSLRKGGGNTIYF
CDR3nt: TGTGCCAGCAGTTTGCGTAAGGGAGGGGGAAACACCATATATTTT
v_gene: TRBV27
abundance: .
d_gene: .
j_gene: TRBJ1-3

CDR3aa: CASSLAGWVYEQYF
CDR3nt: TGCGCCAGCAGCTTGGCAGGGTGGGTCTACGAGCAGTACTTC
v_gene: TRBV5-1
abundance: .
d_gene: .
j_gene: TRBJ2-7

CDR3aa: CASLSGSSTDTQYF
CDR3nt: TGTGCCAGCCTTAGCGGATCTAGCACAGATACGCAGTATTTT
v_gene: TRBV6-6
abundance: .
d_gene: .
j_gene: TRBJ2-3

CDR3aa: CASSSGSTGYNEQFF
CDR3nt: TGTGCTAGCAGCAGTGGGAGTACGGGGTACAATGAGCAGTTCTTC
v_gene: TRBV7-7
abundance: once
d_gene: .
j_gene: TRBJ2-1

CDR3aa: CASSMGGTGELFF
CDR3nt: TGTGCCAGTAGTATGGGGGGTACCGGGGAGCTGTTTTTT
v_gene: TRBV19
abundance: .
d_gene: .
j_gene: TRBJ2-2

CDR3aa: CASSTIDRSQPQHF
CDR3nt: TGTGCCAGCAGTACAATTGACAGGTCTCAGCCCCAGCATTTT
v_gene: TRBV6-5
abundance: .
d_gene: .
j_gene: TRBJ1-5

CDR3aa: CASRPGTGRTDTQYF
CDR3nt: TGTGCCAGCAGACCCGGGACAGGGCGAACAGATACGCAGTATTTT
v_gene: TRBV5-4
abundance: .
d_gene: TRBD1
j_gene: TRBJ2-3

CDR3aa: CASSLDGVFEKLFF
CDR3nt: TGTGCCAGCAGTTTAGACGGGGTCTTCGAAAAACTGTTTTTT
v_gene: TRBV28
abundance: few
d_gene: .
j_gene: TRBJ1-4

CDR3aa: CASRGQGRSNQPQHF
CDR3nt: TGTGCCAGTAGGGGACAGGGTCGGTCAAATCAGCCCCAGCATTTT
v_gene: TRBV19
abundance: once
d_gene: TRBD1
j_gene: TRBJ1-5

CDR3aa: CASSGGLAGIGNNEQFF
CDR3nt: TGCGCCAGCAGCGGCGGACTAGCGGGAATTGGAAACAATGAGCAGTTCTTC
v_gene: TRBV5-1
abundance: .
d_gene: TRBD2
j_gene: TRBJ2-1

CDR3aa: CASKRDTQETQYF
CDR3nt: TGTGCCAGCAAAAGGGACACCCAAGAGACCCAGTACTTC
v_gene: TRBV6-5
abundance: .
d_gene: .
j_gene: TRBJ2-5

CDR3aa: CASSMTLATNTGELFF
CDR3nt: TGTGCCAGTAGTATGACACTAGCAACGAACACCGGGGAGCTGTTTTTT
v_gene: TRBV19
abundance: .
d_gene: .
j_gene: TRBJ2-2